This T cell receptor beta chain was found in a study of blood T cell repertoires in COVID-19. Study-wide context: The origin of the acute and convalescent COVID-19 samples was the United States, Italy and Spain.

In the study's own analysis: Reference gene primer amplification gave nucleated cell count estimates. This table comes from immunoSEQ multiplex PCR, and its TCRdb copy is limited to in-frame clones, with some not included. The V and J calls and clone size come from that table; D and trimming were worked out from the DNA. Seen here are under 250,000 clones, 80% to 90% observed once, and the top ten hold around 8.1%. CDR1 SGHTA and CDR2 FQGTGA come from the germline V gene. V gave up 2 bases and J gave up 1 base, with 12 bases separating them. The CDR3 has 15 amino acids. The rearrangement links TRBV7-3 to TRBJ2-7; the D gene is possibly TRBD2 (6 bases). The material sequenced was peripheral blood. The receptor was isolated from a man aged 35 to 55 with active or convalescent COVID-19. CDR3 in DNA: TGTGCCAGCAGCTTACAGGCGGGAACGTCCTACGAGCAGTACTTC. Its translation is CASSLQAGTSYEQYF.